Sequencing of this T cell receptor (beta chain) was carried out in a study of early T cells in non-severe SARS-CoV-2 infection. This CDR3 is built from 16 residues. The germline V gene encodes CDR1 KGHSH and CDR2 LQKENI. Deletions cut 6 bases from V and 4 bases from J, with 21 bases between. Individually, cDNA molecules had unique molecular identifiers attached to them. MiXCR was run by TCRdb on the 5' RACE reads, yielding one entry per CDR3 protein. The top ten clones hold around 8.2% of a sample with tens of thousands of distinct CDR3 sequences, 3% to 5% of them seen once. This clonotype was detected many times.

The sequenced material came from whole blood. The source is an adult who was a healthcare worker with PCR-confirmed SARS-CoV-2 infection or an uninfected control (not recorded which). This chain links TRBV18 with TRBJ1-1; tentative D call: TRBD1 (6 bases). For the CDR3, the DNA is TGTGCCAGCTCGGAGCAGGGGTCAAGATTCGGCACTGAAGCTTTCTTT. Translation gives CASSEQGSRFGTEAFF.